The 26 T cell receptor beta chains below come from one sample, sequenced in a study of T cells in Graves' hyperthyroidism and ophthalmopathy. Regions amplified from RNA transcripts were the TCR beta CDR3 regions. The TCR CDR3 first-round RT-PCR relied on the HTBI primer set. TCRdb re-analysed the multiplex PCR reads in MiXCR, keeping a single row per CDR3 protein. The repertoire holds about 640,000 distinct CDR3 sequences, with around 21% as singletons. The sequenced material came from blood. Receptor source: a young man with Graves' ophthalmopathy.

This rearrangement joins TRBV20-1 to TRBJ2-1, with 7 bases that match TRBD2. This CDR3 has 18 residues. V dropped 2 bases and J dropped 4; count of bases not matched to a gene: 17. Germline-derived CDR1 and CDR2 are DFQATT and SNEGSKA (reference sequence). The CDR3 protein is CSARKPPGGGGSYNEQFF. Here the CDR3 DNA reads TGCAGTGCTAGAAAGCCCCCGGGGGGAGGAGGCTCTTACAATGAGCAGTTCTTC.

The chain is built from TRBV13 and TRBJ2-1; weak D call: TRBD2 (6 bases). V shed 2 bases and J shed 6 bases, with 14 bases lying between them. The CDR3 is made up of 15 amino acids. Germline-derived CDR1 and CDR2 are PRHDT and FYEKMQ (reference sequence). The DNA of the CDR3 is TGTGCCAGCAGCTTAAAGGGGAGGTGGGGCAATGAGCAGTTCTTC. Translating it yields CASSLKGRWGNEQFF.

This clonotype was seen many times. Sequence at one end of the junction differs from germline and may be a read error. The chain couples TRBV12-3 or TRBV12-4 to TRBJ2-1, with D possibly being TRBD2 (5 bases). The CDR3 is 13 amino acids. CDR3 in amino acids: CASSLAGVNEQFF. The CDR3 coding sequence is TGTGCCAGCAGCTTAGCCGGGGTTAATGAGCAGTTCTTC.

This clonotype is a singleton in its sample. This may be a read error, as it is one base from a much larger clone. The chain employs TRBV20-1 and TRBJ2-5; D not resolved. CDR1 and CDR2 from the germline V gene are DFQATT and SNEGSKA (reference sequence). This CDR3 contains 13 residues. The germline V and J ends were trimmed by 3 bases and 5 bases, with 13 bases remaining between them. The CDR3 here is CSASVWGLETQYF. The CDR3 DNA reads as TGCAGTGCTAGTGTTTGGGGTTTGGAGACCCAGTACTTC.

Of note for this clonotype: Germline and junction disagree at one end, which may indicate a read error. The CDR3, as DNA: TGCAGCGCTCTAACAGGGGTGTACGAGCAGCACTTC. This codes for CSALTGVYEQHF. This chain connects TRBV29-1 to TRBJ2-7, with TRBD1 matching 7 bases. The CDR3 spans 12 residues. Germline-derived CDR1 and CDR2 are SQVTM and ANQGSEA.

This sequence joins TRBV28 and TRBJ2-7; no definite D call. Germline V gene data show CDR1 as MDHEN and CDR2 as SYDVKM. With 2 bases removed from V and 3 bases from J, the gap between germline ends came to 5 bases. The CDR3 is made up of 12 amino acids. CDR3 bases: TGTGCCAGCAGTTTAAAGGACTACGAGCAGTACTTC. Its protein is CASSLKDYEQYF.

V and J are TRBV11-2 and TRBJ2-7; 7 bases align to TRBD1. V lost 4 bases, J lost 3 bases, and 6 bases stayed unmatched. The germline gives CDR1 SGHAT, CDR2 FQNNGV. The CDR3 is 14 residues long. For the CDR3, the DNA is TGTGCCAGCAGCTCAAGGGGGCCCTTCTACGAGCAGTACTTC. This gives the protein CASSSRGPFYEQYF.

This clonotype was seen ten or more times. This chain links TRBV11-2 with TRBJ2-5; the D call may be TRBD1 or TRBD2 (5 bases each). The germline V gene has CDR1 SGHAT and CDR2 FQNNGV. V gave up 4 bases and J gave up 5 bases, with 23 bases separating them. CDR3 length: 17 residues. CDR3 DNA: TGTGCCAGCAGCTATAGTTCGTACAGGCTTCCGGGGGAGACCCAGTACTTC. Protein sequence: CASSYSSYRLPGETQYF.

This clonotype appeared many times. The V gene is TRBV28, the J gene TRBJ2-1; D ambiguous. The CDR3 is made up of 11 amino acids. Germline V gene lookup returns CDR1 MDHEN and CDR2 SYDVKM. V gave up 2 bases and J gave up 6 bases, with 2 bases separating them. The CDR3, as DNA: TGTGCCAGCAGTTTACTCAATGAGCAGTTCTTC. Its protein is CASSLLNEQFF.

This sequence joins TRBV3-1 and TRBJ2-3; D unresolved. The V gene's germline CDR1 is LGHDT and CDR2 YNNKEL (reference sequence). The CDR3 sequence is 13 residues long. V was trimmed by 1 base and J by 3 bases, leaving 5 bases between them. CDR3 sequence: CASSQVNTDTQYF. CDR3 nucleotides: TGTGCCAGCAGCCAAGTAAATACAGATACGCAGTATTTT.

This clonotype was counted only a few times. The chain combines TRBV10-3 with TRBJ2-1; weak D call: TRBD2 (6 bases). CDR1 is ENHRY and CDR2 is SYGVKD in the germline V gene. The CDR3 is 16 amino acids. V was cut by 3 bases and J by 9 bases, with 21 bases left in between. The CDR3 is CAISDFVDPRGGEQFF. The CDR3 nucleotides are TGTGCCATCAGTGATTTCGTGGACCCCCGGGGAGGTGAGCAGTTCTTC.

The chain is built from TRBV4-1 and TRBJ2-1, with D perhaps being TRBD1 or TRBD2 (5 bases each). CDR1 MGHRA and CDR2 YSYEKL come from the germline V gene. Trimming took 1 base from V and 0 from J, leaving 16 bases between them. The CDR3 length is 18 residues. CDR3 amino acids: CASSQVRGESSSYNEQFF. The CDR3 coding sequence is TGCGCCAGCAGCCAAGTTCGGGGCGAGTCGAGCTCCTACAATGAGCAGTTCTTC.

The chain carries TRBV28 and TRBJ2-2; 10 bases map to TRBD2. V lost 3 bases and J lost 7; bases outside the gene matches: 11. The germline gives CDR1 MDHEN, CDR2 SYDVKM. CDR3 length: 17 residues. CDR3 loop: CASSFPPLAGVLGELFF. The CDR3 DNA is TGTGCCAGCAGTTTCCCCCCGCTAGCGGGAGTTCTCGGGGAGCTGTTTTTT.

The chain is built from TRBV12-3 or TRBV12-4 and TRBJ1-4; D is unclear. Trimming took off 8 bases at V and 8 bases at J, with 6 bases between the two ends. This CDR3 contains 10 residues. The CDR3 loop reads CASGGEKLFF. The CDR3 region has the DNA TGTGCCAGCGGAGGGGAAAAACTGTTTTTT.

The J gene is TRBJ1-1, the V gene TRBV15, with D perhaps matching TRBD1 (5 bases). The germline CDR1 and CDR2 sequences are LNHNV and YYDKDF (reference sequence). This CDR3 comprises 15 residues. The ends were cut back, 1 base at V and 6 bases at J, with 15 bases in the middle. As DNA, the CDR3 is TGTGCCACCAGCAGAGGCCATACAGGAGGCCCTGAAGCTTTCTTT. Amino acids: CATSRGHTGGPEAFF.

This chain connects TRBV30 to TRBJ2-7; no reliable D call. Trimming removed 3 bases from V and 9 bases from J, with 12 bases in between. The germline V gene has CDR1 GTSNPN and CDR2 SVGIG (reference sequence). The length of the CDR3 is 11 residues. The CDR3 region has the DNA TGTGCCTGGAGCCTGACGCTAGGGCAGTACTTC. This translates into CAWSLTLGQYF.

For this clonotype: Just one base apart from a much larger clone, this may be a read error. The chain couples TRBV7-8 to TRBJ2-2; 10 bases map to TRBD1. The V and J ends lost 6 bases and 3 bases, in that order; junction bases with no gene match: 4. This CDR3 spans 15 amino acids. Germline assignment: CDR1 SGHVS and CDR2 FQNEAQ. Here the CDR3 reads CASRAGTGDTGELFF. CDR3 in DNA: TGTGCCAGCAGAGCCGGGACAGGGGACACCGGGGAGCTGTTTTTT.

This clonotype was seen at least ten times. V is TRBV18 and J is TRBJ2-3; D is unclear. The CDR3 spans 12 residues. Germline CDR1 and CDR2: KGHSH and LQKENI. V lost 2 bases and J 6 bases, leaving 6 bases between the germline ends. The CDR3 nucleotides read TGTGCCAGCTCACCAGACTCCGATACGCAGTATTTT. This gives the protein CASSPDSDTQYF.

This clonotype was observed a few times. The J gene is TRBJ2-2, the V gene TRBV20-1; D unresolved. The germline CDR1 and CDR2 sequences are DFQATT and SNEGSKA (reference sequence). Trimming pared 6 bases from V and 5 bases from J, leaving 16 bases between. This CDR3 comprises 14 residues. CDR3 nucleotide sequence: TGCAGTGCCCCTAGGGATCAGTGGACCGGGGAGCTGTTTTTT. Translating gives CSAPRDQWTGELFF.

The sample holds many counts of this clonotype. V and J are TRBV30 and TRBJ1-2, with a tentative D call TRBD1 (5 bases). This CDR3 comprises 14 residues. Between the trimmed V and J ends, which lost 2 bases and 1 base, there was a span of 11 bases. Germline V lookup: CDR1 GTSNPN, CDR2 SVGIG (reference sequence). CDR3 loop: CAWSRGGLNYGYTF. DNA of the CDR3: TGTGCCTGGAGTAGGGGAGGACTTAACTATGGCTACACCTTC.

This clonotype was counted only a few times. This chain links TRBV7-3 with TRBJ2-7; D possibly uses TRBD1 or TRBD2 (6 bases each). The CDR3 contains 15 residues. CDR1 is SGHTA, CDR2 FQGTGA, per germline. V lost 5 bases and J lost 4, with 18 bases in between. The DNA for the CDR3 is TGTGCCAGCAGCCCCAAAGGGGGAGGACAGTACGAGCAGTACTTC. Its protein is CASSPKGGGQYEQYF.

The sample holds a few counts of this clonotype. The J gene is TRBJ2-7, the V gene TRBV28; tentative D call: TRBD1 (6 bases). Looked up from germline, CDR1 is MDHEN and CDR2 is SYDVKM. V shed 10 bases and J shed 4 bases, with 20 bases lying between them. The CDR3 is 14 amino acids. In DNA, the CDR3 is TGTGCCACCCGAGGGCAGGGAAGGGGGTACGAGCAGTACTTC. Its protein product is CATRGQGRGYEQYF.

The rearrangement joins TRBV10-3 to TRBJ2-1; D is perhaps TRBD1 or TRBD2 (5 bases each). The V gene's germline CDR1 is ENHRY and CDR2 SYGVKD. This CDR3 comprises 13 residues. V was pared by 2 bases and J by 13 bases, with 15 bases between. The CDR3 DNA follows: TGTGCCATCAGTGAGAGGGACCAGAAGGTTCAGTTCTTC. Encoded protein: CAISERDQKVQFF.

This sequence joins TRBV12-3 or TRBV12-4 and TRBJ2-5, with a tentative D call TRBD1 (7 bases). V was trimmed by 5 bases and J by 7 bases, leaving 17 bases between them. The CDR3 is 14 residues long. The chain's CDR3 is CASSLTGEEATQYF. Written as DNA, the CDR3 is TGTGCCAGCAGTCTCACAGGGGAGGAGGCGACCCAGTACTTC.

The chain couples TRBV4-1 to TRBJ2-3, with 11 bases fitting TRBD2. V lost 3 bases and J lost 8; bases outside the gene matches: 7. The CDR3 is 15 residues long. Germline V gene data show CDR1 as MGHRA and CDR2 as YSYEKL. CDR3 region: CASSHQGLAVGTQYF. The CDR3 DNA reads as TGCGCCAGCAGCCATCAGGGACTAGCGGTCGGTACGCAGTATTTT.

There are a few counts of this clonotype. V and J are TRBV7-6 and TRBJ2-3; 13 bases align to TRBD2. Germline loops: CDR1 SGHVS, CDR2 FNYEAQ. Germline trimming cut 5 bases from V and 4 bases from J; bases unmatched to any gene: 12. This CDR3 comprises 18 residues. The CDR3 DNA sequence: TGTGCCAGCAGCCTCGACCCTGGGACTAGCGGGATTTCAGATACGCAGTATTTT. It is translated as CASSLDPGTSGISDTQYF. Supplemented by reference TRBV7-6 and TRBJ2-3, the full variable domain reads GAGVSQSPRYKVTKRGQDVALRCDPISGHVSLYWYRQALGQGPEFLTYFNYEAQQDKSGLPNDRFSAERPEGSISTLTIQRTEQRDSAMYRCASSLDPGTSGISDTQYFGPGTRLTVL.